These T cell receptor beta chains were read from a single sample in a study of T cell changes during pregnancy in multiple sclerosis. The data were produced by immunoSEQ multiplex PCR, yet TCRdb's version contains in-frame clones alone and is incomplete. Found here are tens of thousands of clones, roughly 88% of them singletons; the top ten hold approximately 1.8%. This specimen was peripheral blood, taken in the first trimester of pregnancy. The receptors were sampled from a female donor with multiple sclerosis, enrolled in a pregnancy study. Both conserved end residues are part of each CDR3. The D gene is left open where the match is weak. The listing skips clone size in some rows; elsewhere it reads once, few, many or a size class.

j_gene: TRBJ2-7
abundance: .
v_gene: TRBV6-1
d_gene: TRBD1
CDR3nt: TGTGCCAGCAGCCTAACAGGGGTCTGGAACGAGCAGTACTTC
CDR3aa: CASSLTGVWNEQYF

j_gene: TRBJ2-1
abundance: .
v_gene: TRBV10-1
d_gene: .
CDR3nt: TGCGCCAGCAGAGCAGGTAGCTCCTACAATGAGCAGTTCTTC
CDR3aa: CASRAGSSYNEQFF

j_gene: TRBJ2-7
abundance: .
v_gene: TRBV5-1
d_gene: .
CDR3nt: TGCGCCAGCAGAGAATCGAGCTCCTACGAGCAGTACTTC
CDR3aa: CASRESSSYEQYF

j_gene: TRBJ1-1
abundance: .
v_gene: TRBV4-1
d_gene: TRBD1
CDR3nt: TGCGCCAGCAGCACCGTCCAGGGGGGTGAAGCTTTCTTT
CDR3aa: CASSTVQGGEAFF

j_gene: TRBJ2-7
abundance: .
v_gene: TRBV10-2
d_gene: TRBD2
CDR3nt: TGCGCCAGCAGTGGGACATCGACTAGCGGGAGTTCCCAGGTTCTCACAATCTACGAGCAGTACTTC
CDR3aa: CASSGTSTSGSSQVLTIYEQYF

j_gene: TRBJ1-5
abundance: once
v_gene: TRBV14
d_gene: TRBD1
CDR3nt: TGTGCCAGCAGCACCACTGACAGGGGAGTGGAGCCCCAGCATTTT
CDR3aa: CASSTTDRGVEPQHF

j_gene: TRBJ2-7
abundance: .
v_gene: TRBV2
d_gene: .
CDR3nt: TGTGCCAGCAGGGAGGGACTCGAGCAGTACTTC
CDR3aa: CASREGLEQYF

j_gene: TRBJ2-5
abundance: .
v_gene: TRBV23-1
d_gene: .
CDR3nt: TGCGCCTGGGCCCCCCAACGGACCCAGTACTTC
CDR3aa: CAWAPQRTQYF

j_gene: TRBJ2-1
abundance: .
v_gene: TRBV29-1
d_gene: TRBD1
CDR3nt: TGCAGCGTTGAAAGGAGGCAGGGGGAGCGCATCTACAATGAGCAGTTCTTC
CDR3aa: CSVERRQGERIYNEQFF

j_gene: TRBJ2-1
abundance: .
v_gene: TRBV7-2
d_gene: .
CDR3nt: TGTGCCAGCAGCTTAGGACTCTACAATGAGCAGTTCTTC
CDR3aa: CASSLGLYNEQFF

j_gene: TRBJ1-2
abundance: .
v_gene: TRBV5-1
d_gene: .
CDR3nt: TGCGCCAGCAGCTCAGGGCGGTTAGATGGCTACACCTTC
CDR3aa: CASSSGRLDGYTF

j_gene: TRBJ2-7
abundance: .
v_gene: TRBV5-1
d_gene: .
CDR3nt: TGCGCCAGCAGCTTGTATGCCCAGGGTGGTTACGAGCAGTACTTC
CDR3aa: CASSLYAQGGYEQYF

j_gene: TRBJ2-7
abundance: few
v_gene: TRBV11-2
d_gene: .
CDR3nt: TGTGCCAGCAGCTTAGCAGCAGCAGGGGTACTCGAGCAGTACTTC
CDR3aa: CASSLAAAGVLEQYF

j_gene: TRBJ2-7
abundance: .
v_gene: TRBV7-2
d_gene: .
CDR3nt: TGTGCCAGCAGCTTAGTCGTCTACGAGCAGTACTTC
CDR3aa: CASSLVVYEQYF

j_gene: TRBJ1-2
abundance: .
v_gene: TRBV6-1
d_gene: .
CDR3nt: TGTGCCAGCAGTGAAGTCAGGGTTTATGGCTACACCTTC
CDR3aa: CASSEVRVYGYTF

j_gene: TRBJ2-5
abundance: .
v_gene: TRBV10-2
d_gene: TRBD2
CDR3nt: TGCGCCAGCGGACTAGCCATAGGAGAGACCCAGTACTTC
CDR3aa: CASGLAIGETQYF

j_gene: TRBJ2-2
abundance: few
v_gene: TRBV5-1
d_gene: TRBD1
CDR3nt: TGCGCCAGCAGCTATGACCCCGAGACAGGGCGGACCGGGGAGCTGTTTTTT
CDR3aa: CASSYDPETGRTGELFF

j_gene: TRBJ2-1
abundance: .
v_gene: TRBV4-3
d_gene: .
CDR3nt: TGCGCCAGCAGCCAACGGACCCTCCCCGGCGGGGATGAGCAGTTCTTC
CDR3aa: CASSQRTLPGGDEQFF

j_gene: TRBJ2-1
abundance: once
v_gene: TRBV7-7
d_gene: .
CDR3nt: TGTGCCAGCAGCTTATCCCCCTTGAGCTCCTACAATGAGCAGTTCTTC
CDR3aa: CASSLSPLSSYNEQFF

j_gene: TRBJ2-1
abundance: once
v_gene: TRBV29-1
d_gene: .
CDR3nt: TGCAGCGTTGAAAGAGGGAGAGTCTACAATGAGCAGTTCTTC
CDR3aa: CSVERGRVYNEQFF

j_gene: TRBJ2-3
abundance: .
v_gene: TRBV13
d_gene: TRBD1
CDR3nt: TGTGCCAGCAGTCCCCAGGGGGCGAAAGATACGCAGTATTTT
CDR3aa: CASSPQGAKDTQYF

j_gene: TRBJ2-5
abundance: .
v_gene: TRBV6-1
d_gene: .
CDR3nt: TGTGCCAGCAGTGAGGACAGCCAAGAGACCCAGTACTTC
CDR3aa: CASSEDSQETQYF

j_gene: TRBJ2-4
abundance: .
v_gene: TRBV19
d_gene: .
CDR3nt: TGTGCCAGTAAGTTAGGCGGTAGAGGAGGAAAAAACATTCAGTACTTC
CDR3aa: CASKLGGRGGKNIQYF

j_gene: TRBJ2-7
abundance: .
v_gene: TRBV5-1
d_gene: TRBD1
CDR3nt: TGCGCCAGCCAACTTTCCGGGACAGGGGGCGACGAGCAGTACTTC
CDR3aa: CASQLSGTGGDEQYF

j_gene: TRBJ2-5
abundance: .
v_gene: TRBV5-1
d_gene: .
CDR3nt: TGCGCCAGCAGAACAGGGTGGGAGCAAGAGACCCAGTACTTC
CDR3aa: CASRTGWEQETQYF

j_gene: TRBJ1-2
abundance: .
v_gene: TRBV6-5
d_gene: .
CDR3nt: TGTGCCAGCAGTAAGAGCGGCAGGGGCTATGGCTACACCTTC
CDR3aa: CASSKSGRGYGYTF

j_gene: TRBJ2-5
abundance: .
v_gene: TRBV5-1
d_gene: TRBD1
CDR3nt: TGCGCCAGCAGCTTGACAGGGGTATTACAGACCCAGTACTTC
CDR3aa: CASSLTGVLQTQYF

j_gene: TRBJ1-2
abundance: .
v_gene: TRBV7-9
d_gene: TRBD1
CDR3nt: TGTGCCAGCAGCTTGGGACAGGGTTATGGCTACACCTTC
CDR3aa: CASSLGQGYGYTF

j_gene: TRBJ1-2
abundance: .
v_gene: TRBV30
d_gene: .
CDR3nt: TGTGCCTGGAGTGCAGGGGATTATGGCTACACCTTC
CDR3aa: CAWSAGDYGYTF

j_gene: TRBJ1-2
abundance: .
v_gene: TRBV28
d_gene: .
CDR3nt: TGTGCCAGCAGTTTCTCCCAGGTTTACAGGGCGAGTGGTGGCTACACCTTC
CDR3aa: CASSFSQVYRASGGYTF

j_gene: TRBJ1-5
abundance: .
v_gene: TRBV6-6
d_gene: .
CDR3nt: TGTGCCAGCAGCTTTACCGGGGGGGACCAGCCCCAGCATTTT
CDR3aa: CASSFTGGDQPQHF

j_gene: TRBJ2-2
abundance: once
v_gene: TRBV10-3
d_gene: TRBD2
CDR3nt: TGTGCCATCAGTGGAGCGGGAGGTAGGAACACCGGGGAGCTGTTTTTT
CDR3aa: CAISGAGGRNTGELFF

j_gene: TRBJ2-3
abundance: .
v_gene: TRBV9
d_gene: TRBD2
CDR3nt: TGTGCCAGCAGCGTTGGGAGCGGGAGCCATCCAGATACGCAGTATTTT
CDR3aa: CASSVGSGSHPDTQYF

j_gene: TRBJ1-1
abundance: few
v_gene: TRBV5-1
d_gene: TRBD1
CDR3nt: TGCGCCAGCAGAGGACAGGGCGCGGGTTTCTTT
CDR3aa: CASRGQGAGFF

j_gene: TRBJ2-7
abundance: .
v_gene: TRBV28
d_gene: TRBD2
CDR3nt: TGTGCCAGCAGTAGCCAGCGGGAGTCCACCTCCTACGAGCAGTACTTC
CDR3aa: CASSSQRESTSYEQYF

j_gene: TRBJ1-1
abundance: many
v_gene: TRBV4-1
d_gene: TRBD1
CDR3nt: TGCGCCAGCAGCCCCCTCGGGGGTGGGGGACAGGGCACTGAAGCTTTCTTT
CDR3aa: CASSPLGGGGQGTEAFF

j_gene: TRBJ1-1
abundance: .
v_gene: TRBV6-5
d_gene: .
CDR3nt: TGTGCCAGCAGTCAAACTCTGAACACTGAAGCTTTCTTT
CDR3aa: CASSQTLNTEAFF

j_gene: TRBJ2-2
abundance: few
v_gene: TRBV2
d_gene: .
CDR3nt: TGTGCCAACCTTAAGAACCGAGGCGGGGAGCTGTTTTTT
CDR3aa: CANLKNRGGELFF

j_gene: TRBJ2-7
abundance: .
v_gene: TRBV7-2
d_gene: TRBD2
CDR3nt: TGTGCCAGCAGCTTCGTGCTAGCGGGAGGGCTGGAGCAGTACTTC
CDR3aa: CASSFVLAGGLEQYF

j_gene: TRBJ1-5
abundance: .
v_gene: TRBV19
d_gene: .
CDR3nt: TGTGCCACCGCCCGGGAAAGCAACAATCAGCCCCAGCATTTT
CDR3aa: CATARESNNQPQHF

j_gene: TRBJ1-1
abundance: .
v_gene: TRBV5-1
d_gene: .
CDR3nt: TGCGCCAGCAGCGCGACAGAAAGTAGGTGGACTGAAGCTTTCTTT
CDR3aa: CASSATESRWTEAFF

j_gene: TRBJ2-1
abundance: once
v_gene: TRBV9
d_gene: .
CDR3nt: TGTGCCAGCAGCGTAGCGGGAGTTGGGGGCAATGAGCAGTTCTTC
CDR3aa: CASSVAGVGGNEQFF

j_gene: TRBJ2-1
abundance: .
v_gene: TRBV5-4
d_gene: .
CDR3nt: TGTGCCAGCAGCTGGAGGGGGCGCAATGAGCAGTTCTTC
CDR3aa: CASSWRGRNEQFF

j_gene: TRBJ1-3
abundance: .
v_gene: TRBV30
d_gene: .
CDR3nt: TGTGCCTGGGGACAGAATATTGGAAACACCATATATTTT
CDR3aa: CAWGQNIGNTIYF

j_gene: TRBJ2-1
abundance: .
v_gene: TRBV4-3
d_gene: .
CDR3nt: TGCGCCAGCAGCCAAGATCGTGGTGAGGCTAGCTCCTACAATGAGCAGTTCTTC
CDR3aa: CASSQDRGEASSYNEQFF

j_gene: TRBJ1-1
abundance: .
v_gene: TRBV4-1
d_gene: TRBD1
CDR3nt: TGCGCCAGCAGCCAGCGCAGGGGGCTAGATGCTTTCTTT
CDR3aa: CASSQRRGLDAFF

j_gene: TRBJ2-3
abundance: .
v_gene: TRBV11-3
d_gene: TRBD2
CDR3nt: TGTGCCAGCAGCGTTAGCGGGAAGAGCACAGATACGCAGTATTTT
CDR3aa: CASSVSGKSTDTQYF